The sequence of this TCR beta chain was determined in a study of neurological immune-mediated disorders. This clonotype was counted at least ten times. PBMCs stored at -80 C, 2 million in total, were the source of the unsorted libraries. CDR3 length equals 15 residues. Germline CDR1 and CDR2: SGHRS and YFSETQ. V trimming: 2 bases; J trimming: 0 bases; junction bases outside the gene matches: 4. TCRdb used MiXCR to reprocess the 5' RACE reads, holding one entry per CDR3 protein. The table has about 66,000 distinct CDR3 sequences, about 4% seen once; the top ten hold 1% to 1.5%. The chain carries TRBV5-1 and TRBJ2-7, with TRBD1 matching 8 bases. The clonotype originates from a man between 25 and 39 years old with multiple sclerosis. Sequencing input: PBMCs. DNA of the CDR3: TGCGCCAGCAGCTTAGAGGGGACAGGCTCCTACGAGCAGTACTTC. Translated, it gives CASSLEGTGSYEQYF.